The next 32 T cell receptor beta chains were all read from a single sample in a study of OX40 agonist ivuxolimab in advanced cancers. The library relied on the immunoSEQ multiplex PCR assay. TCRdb's version of the immuneACCESS table is confined to in-frame rearrangements and falls short of the full clone set. An unresolved V gene accounts for under half of the shortfall where checked; the remainder is of unknown origin. The table for this sample lists some 87,000 clones; 94% of them were counted only once. Roughly 9.6% of the sample goes to the ten largest clones. The source was CD4+ or CD8+ T cells sorted from blood, collected in a trial of the OX40 agonist ivuxolimab. The receptor source for this set is an adult with an advanced solid tumor such as melanoma, head and neck, liver or kidney cancer.

The chain joins TRBV29-1 to TRBJ2-1, with unresolved D. From germline, CDR1 is SQVTM and CDR2 ANQGSEA. The CDR3 is 12 amino acids. Trimming took 2 bases from V and 3 from J, leaving 5 bases between them. In DNA, the CDR3 is TGCAGCGTTGAACACAGCTACAATGAGCAGTTCTTC. Translating gives CSVEHSYNEQFF.

The chain carries TRBV9 and TRBJ2-7, with 7 bases matching TRBD1. Germline trimming cut 3 bases from V and 2 bases from J; bases unmatched to any gene: 8. This CDR3 has 15 residues. Per germline, CDR1 SGDLS and CDR2 YYNGEE. For the CDR3, the DNA is TGTGCCAGCAGCGCTCCCCGGGACAGTCCCTACGAGCAGTACTTC. It codes for CASSAPRDSPYEQYF. The full variable domain, in which reference TRBV9 and TRBJ2-7 provide the parts outside the CDR3, is DSGVTQTPKHLITATGQRVTLRCSPRSGDLSVYWYQQSLDQGLQFLIQYYNGEERAKGNILERFSAQQFPDLHSELNLSSLELGDSALYFCASSAPRDSPYEQYFGPGTRLTVT.

The chain employs TRBV6-5 and TRBJ1-1; D not certain. V lost 2 bases and J 1 base, leaving 8 bases between the germline ends. The CDR3 runs to 14 residues. Germline CDR1 is MNHEY and CDR2 is SVGAGI. CDR3 in amino acids: CASSYRGWNTEAFF. The CDR3 bases are TGTGCCAGCAGTTACCGGGGATGGAACACTGAAGCTTTCTTT.

Of note for this clone: Sequence at one end of the junction differs from germline and may be a read error. The CDR3 spells CASRGGWYRF. DNA for the CDR3: TGTGCCAGCAGGGGAGGGTGGTATAGGTTC. V and J are TRBV6-5 and TRBJ1-2; D gene uncertain. The CDR3 loop spans 10 amino acids. Germline assignment: CDR1 MNHEY and CDR2 SVGAGI.

The CDR3 DNA sequence: TGTGCCATGTCTGGGGGCTCCTACAATGAGCAGTTCTTC. Amino acid sequence: CAMSGGSYNEQFF. This rearrangement joins TRBV10-3 to TRBJ2-1; D may match TRBD1 or TRBD2 (5 bases each). Per germline, CDR1 ENHRY and CDR2 SYGVKD. Trimming pared 9 bases from V and 0 bases from J, leaving 9 bases between. The CDR3 sequence is 13 residues long.

V is TRBV5-3 and J is TRBJ1-1; D gene unclear. TRBV5-3 is noted as an ORF with a role that remains uncertain. The CDR3 length is 13 residues. V lost 8 bases and J lost 2, with 13 bases in between. This CDR3 is CASSPDPNTEAFF. The CDR3 bases are TGTGCCAGCAGCCCCGATCCTAACACTGAAGCTTTCTTT.

The chain joins TRBV18 to TRBJ1-1, with 7 bases identical to TRBD1. CDR3 length: 15 amino acids. Germline V gene data show CDR1 as KGHSH and CDR2 as LQKENI. V dropped 3 bases and J dropped 1; count of bases not matched to a gene: 5. The CDR3 region is CASSPEGAGNTEAFF. The DNA of the CDR3 is TGTGCCAGCTCACCCGAGGGGGCGGGGAACACTGAAGCTTTCTTT.

This clone was observed a handful of times. DNA of the CDR3: TGTGCCAGCTCACTATTCGCGGGACTAGCGGTCTTAGATGAGCAGTTCTTC. Translated: CASSLFAGLAVLDEQFF. The chain recombines TRBV18 with TRBJ2-1, with 11 nucleotides matching TRBD2. CDR3 length: 17 amino acids. With 4 bases clipped from V and 8 bases from J, the junction kept 13 bases outside the gene matches. Per germline, CDR1 KGHSH and CDR2 LQKENI.

This chain connects TRBV5-4 to TRBJ2-5, with 7 bases lining up with TRBD2. The better agreement between TRBJ2-7 and the DNA end casts doubt on the J call. The CDR3 consists of 16 residues. In germline, CDR1 is SGHNT, CDR2 YYREEE (reference sequence). The CDR3 DNA is TGTGCCAGCAGCTTTGCCCGGGCTAGCGGAACCTACGAGCAGTACTTC. This translates into CASSFARASGTYEQYF.

This sequence joins TRBV11-3 and TRBJ2-1; 15 positions match TRBD2. V was pared by 5 bases and J by 2 bases, with 10 bases of the junction left unmatched. This CDR3 has 19 amino acids. CDR1 and CDR2 (germline): SGHNT, YENEEA. In nucleotides, the CDR3 is TGTGCCAGCAGCCCCCCGGGACTAGCGGGAGGAGGGGCCTACAATGAGCAGTTCTTC. Its protein is CASSPPGLAGGGAYNEQFF.

V is TRBV23-1 and J is TRBJ2-7; D is unclear. TRBV23-1 is designated an ORF whose function remains uncertain. The CDR3 is made up of 12 amino acids. V dropped 7 bases and J dropped 2 bases, with 9 bases sitting between them. CDR3: CASTTDPYEQYF. For the CDR3, the DNA is TGCGCCAGCACCACGGATCCCTACGAGCAGTACTTC.

There are a few counts of this clone. This chain links TRBV13 with TRBJ2-1, with 9 bases aligning to TRBD1. Trimming took 6 bases from V and 9 from J; bases not matched to a gene: 6. This CDR3 contains 13 residues. Per germline, CDR1 PRHDT and CDR2 FYEKMQ (reference sequence). Written as DNA, the CDR3 is TGTGCCAGCAGGACAGGGGGAGGTAGTGAGCAGTTCTTC. Its protein product is CASRTGGGSEQFF.

The rearrangement uses TRBV7-9 and TRBJ1-2; 7 nucleotides agree with TRBD1. V shed 4 bases and J 4 bases; nucleotides not matched to a gene: 3. This CDR3 is built from 13 residues. Per the germline V gene, CDR1 is SEHNR and CDR2 is FQNEAQ (reference sequence). The CDR3 nucleotides read TGTGCCAGCAGCTCTGGGACAGCCTATGGCTACACCTTC. It is translated as CASSSGTAYGYTF.

V is TRBV7-6 and J is TRBJ2-3; D not certain. V gave up 0 bases and J gave up 3 bases, with 4 bases separating them. Looked up from germline, CDR1 is SGHVS and CDR2 is FNYEAQ. The length of the CDR3 is 13 residues. This CDR3 is CASSLAPTDTQYF. The CDR3 DNA is TGTGCCAGCAGCTTAGCCCCTACAGATACGCAGTATTTT.

This clone was detected once. The CDR3 protein is CASSSLGLDQHF. Here the CDR3 DNA reads TGTGCCAGCAGTTCCCTGGGACTAGATCAGCATTTT. This rearrangement joins TRBV2 to TRBJ2-3; tentative D call: TRBD1 (5 bases). The DNA matches TRBJ1-5 better at its end, which makes the J call doubtful. Per germline, CDR1 SNHLY and CDR2 FYNNEI. CDR3 length: 12 residues.

This CDR3 is CASSILAGAGTDTQYF. CDR3 sequence (DNA): TGTGCCAGCAGCATACTAGCGGGAGCGGGCACAGATACGCAGTATTTT. The chain has TRBV7-9 and TRBJ2-3, with 11 bases identical to TRBD2. The junction had 5 bases not matched to a gene; V was cut back by 5 bases and J by 1 base. The CDR3 is 16 amino acids. Germline lookup yields CDR1 SEHNR and CDR2 FQNEAQ (reference sequence).

The chain uses TRBV28 and TRBJ1-3; no reliable D call. The CDR3 has 14 amino acids. V was cut by 2 bases and J by 0 bases, with 5 bases left in between. Germline CDR1 reads MDHEN; CDR2 reads SYDVKM. CDR3 protein: CASSLRHSGNTIYF. CDR3 DNA: TGTGCCAGCAGTTTAAGACACTCTGGAAACACCATATATTTT. Full variable domain (missing parts from reference TRBV28 and TRBJ1-3): DVKVTQSSRYLVKRTGEKVFLECVQDMDHENMFWYRQDPGLGLRLIYFSYDVKMKEKGDIPEGYSVSREKKERFSLILESASTNQTSMYLCASSLRHSGNTIYFGEGSWLTVV.

This chain connects TRBV11-2 to TRBJ1-1; 7 bases fit TRBD1. CDR3 length: 15 residues. Germline V gene lookup returns CDR1 SGHAT and CDR2 FQNNGV. Germline trimming cut 6 bases from V and 4 bases from J; bases unmatched to any gene: 11. The CDR3 protein is CASSSRAGDSTEAFF. The CDR3 coding sequence is TGTGCCAGCAGTTCTAGAGCAGGGGACAGCACTGAAGCTTTCTTT.

The V gene is TRBV19, the J gene TRBJ2-2, with D possibly being TRBD1 (6 bases). CDR1 LNHDA and CDR2 SQIVND come from the germline V gene (reference sequence). Trimming cost V 7 bases and J 1 base, with 16 bases left between them. The CDR3 totals 16 residues. The CDR3 sequence is CASTPTLGGNTGELFF. CDR3 sequence (DNA): TGTGCCAGTACCCCCACCCTAGGGGGGAACACCGGGGAGCTGTTTTTT.

This sequence joins TRBV11-2 and TRBJ2-7; TRBD2 aligns across 7 bases. CDR1 and CDR2 (germline): SGHAT, FQNNGV. Unmatched junction bases numbered 12, after V lost 3 bases and J lost 7 bases. This CDR3 region has 15 residues. The CDR3 here is CASSFGGGPVGEQYF. CDR3 coding DNA: TGTGCCAGCAGCTTTGGGGGAGGGCCTGTCGGAGAGCAGTACTTC.

V and J are TRBV28 and TRBJ1-1, with a possible D match to TRBD1 (5 bases). There are 16 residues in the CDR3. The V end lost 2 bases, the J end lost 3 bases, and 16 bases lay between the germline ends. The germline CDR1 and CDR2 sequences are MDHEN and SYDVKM. The CDR3 coding sequence is TGTGCCAGCAGTTTACACGGGGGGGGATCCCACACTGAAGCTTTCTTT. Its protein product is CASSLHGGGSHTEAFF.

CDR3 residues: CASSLGYGLSSYEQYF. The CDR3 DNA is TGTGCCAGCAGCTTAGGCTACGGGCTAAGCTCCTACGAGCAGTACTTC. The rearrangement links TRBV7-6 to TRBJ2-7, with unresolved D. In germline, CDR1 is SGHVS, CDR2 FNYEAQ. Trimming stripped 1 base from V and 0 bases from J, with 13 bases between. This CDR3 has 16 amino acids.

The table lists this clone with a count of one. The V and J genes are TRBV28 and TRBJ1-2; no reliable D call. This CDR3 contains 14 residues. CDR1 and CDR2 from the germline V gene are MDHEN and SYDVKM. The V gene lost 6 bases and the J gene lost 4 bases, with 15 bases spanning the gap. The CDR3 sequence is CASSEDHLGYGYTF. CDR3 DNA sequence: TGTGCCAGCAGCGAGGACCATCTAGGCTATGGCTACACCTTC.

The chain links TRBV7-9 to TRBJ1-1, with TRBD1 matching over 10 bases. Germline CDR1 is SEHNR and CDR2 is FQNEAQ (reference sequence). The CDR3 runs to 16 residues. V shed 1 base, J shed 6 bases, and the junction held 8 bases outside the gene matches. CDR3 residues: CASSLVTVDRGSEAFF. For the CDR3, the DNA is TGTGCCAGCAGCTTAGTTACTGTGGACAGGGGGTCTGAAGCTTTCTTT.

The J gene is TRBJ1-2, the V gene TRBV18, with unresolved D. The V gene's germline CDR1 is KGHSH and CDR2 LQKENI. The CDR3 extends over 12 amino acids. Trimming shortened V by 4 bases and J by 2 bases, and 5 bases separated the two germline ends. CDR3 DNA sequence: TGTGCCAGCTCACAGCAGAACTATGGCTACACCTTC. Its translation: CASSQQNYGYTF.

The rearrangement links TRBV27 to TRBJ2-3; 10 nucleotides agree with TRBD2. The CDR3 has 16 amino acids. Germline-derived CDR1 and CDR2 are MNHEY and SMNVEV (reference sequence). The junction had 4 bases not matched to a gene; V was cut back by 2 bases and J by 2 bases. DNA of the CDR3: TGTGCCAGCAGTTTAGGACTAGCGGCCTTCACAGATACGCAGTATTTT. The encoded protein is CASSLGLAAFTDTQYF.

The rearrangement uses TRBV7-9 and TRBJ1-2; a possible D gene is TRBD1 (6 bases). Between the trimmed V and J ends, which lost 4 bases and 14 bases, there was a span of 17 bases. This CDR3 is 12 amino acids long. In germline, CDR1 is SEHNR, CDR2 FQNEAQ (reference sequence). In DNA form, the CDR3 reads TGTGCCAGCAGCTCTCGGACAGACCTCGAAACCTTC. Protein product: CASSSRTDLETF.

About this clone: Other DNA sequences in this specimen translate into the identical CDR3. The V gene is TRBV9, the J gene TRBJ2-1, with D possibly matching TRBD2 (5 bases). This CDR3 region has 12 residues. In germline, CDR1 is SGDLS, CDR2 YYNGEE. Trimming took off 4 bases at V and 7 bases at J, with 9 bases between the two ends. The CDR3 sequence: CASSPSGNEQFF. The CDR3 nucleotides are TGTGCCAGCAGCCCCTCGGGAAATGAGCAGTTCTTC.

Remarks on this clone: The junction departs from the called germline gene at one end, perhaps through a read error. The chain uses TRBV5-5 and TRBJ2-5, with 15 bases identical to TRBD2. Germline V lookup: CDR1 SGHKS, CDR2 YYEKEE (reference sequence). This CDR3 region has 15 residues. DNA for the CDR3: TGTGCCAGCAGCCCGACCCGGACTAGCGGGAGGGCCGGAGACTTC. It encodes CASSPTRTSGRAGDF.

Worth noting for this clone: Other DNA sequences in the sample encode the same CDR3. The chain combines TRBV7-9 with TRBJ1-3; unclear D gene. This CDR3 contains 12 residues. Germline CDR1 is SEHNR and CDR2 is FQNEAQ (reference sequence). V gave up 1 base and J gave up 4 bases, with 2 bases separating them. CDR3 residues: CASSLGGNTIYF. The DNA of the CDR3 is TGTGCCAGCAGCTTAGGGGGAAACACCATATATTTT. The whole variable domain, remainder taken from reference TRBV7-9 and TRBJ1-3, is DTGVSQNPRHKITKRGQNVTFRCDPISEHNRLYWYRQTLGQGPEFLTYFQNEAQLEKSRLLSDRFSAERPKGSFSTLEIQRTEQGDSAMYLCASSLGGNTIYFGEGSWLTVV.

The chain employs TRBV5-4 and TRBJ1-1; maybe TRBD1 (6 bases). The CDR3 has 12 residues. Germline lookup yields CDR1 SGHNT and CDR2 YYREEE (reference sequence). Trimming shortened V by 2 bases and J by 10 bases, and 12 bases separated the two germline ends. The CDR3 loop reads CASSFRGYGAFF. CDR3 DNA: TGTGCCAGCAGCTTCAGGGGATACGGAGCTTTCTTT.

This clone showed up just once. The chain has TRBV5-1 and TRBJ2-2; D not certain. This CDR3 region has 14 residues. The germline gives CDR1 SGHRS, CDR2 YFSETQ. V was clipped by 6 bases and J by 0 bases, with 9 bases between them. The CDR3 DNA reads as TGCGCCAGCACTGGCTCTCCGAACACCGGGGAGCTGTTTTTT. Its protein is CASTGSPNTGELFF.